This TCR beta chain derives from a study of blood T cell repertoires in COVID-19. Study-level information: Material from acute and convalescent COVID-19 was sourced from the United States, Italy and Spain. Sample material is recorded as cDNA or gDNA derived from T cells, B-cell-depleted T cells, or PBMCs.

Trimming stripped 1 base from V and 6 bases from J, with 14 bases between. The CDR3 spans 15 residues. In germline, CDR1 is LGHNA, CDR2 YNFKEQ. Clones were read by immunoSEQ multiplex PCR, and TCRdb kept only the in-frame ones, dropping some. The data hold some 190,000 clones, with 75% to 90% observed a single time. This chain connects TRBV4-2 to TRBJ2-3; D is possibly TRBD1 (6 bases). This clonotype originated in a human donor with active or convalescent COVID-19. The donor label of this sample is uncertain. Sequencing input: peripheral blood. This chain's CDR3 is CASSQGDRKGDTQYF. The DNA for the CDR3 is TGTGCCAGCAGCCAAGGTGACAGGAAGGGGGATACGCAGTATTTT.